This T cell receptor (beta chain) was sequenced for a study of STAT3 mutations in large granular lymphocyte leukemia. About the study: More than half of T-LGLL patients received immunosuppressive therapy. Study-wide findings and caveats: Every T-cell large granular lymphocyte leukemia patient had at least one immunodominant TCR beta clonotype. After therapy, about 35% of the 18 patients switched clonotypes, all new clones STAT3 wild type. Clonal expansion was inferred from samples taken at other timepoints.

This table comes from immunoSEQ multiplex PCR, and its TCRdb copy is limited to in-frame clones, with some not included. The sample has some 7,000 clones; approximately 57% are singletons. A note on this clone: As yet, its antigen is unknown.

CDR1 and CDR2 from the germline V gene are MDHEN and SYDVKM. The CDR3 runs to 15 residues. The trim removed 5 bases at V and 3 bases at J, leaving 7 bases unmatched. This chain connects TRBV28 to TRBJ2-7; TRBD2 aligns across 10 bases. Sequenced material: peripheral blood mononuclear cells. This sequence was found in a boy aged 5 to 17 with T-cell large granular lymphocyte leukemia. Some clones in this sample may be carry-over from other donors' samples. CDR3 amino acids: CASSSRTSGHYEQYF. The CDR3 DNA reads TGTGCCAGCAGTAGTAGGACTAGCGGACACTACGAGCAGTACTTC. The complete variable domain, with remaining parts taken from reference TRBV28 and TRBJ2-7, reads DVKVTQSSRYLVKRTGEKVFLECVQDMDHENMFWYRQDPGLGLRLIYFSYDVKMKEKGDIPEGYSVSREKKERFSLILESASTNQTSMYLCASSSRTSGHYEQYFGPGTRLTVT.